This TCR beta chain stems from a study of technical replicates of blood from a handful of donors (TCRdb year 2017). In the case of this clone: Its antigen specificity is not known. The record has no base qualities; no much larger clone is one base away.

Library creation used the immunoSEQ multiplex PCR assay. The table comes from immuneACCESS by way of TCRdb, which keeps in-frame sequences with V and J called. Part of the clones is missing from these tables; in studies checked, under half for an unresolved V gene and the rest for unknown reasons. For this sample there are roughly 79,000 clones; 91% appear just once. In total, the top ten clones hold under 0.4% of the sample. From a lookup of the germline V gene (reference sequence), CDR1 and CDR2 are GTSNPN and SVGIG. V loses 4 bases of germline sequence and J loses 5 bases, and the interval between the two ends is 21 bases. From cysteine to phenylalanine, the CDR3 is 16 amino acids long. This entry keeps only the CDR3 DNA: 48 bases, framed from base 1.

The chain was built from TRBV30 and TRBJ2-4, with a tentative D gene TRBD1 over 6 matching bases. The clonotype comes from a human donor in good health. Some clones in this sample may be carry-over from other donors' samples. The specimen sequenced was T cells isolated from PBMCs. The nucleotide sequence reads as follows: TGTGCCTGGACCAAGAAGTCGGTTCAGGGGCAAAACATTCAGTACTTC. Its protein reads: CAWTKKSVQGQNIQYF.